The 3 T cell receptor beta chains given below trace back to one sample, sequenced in a study of a mutant IDH1 vaccine in newly diagnosed glioma. The antigens of these receptors remain unknown. Time point of the sample: week 47, end of study. Topical imiquimod was applied with each vaccine dose, which held 300 ug of mutant IDH1 20-mer peptide. Profiling relied on immunoSEQ multiplex PCR, and the TCRdb table lists in-frame clones only, not all of them. This sample yields tens of thousands of clones, of which approximately 86% are seen a single time; 18% belongs to the top ten. The specimen comprised PBMCs, sampled from a glioma patient whose treatment included an IDH1 peptide vaccine. These receptors all come from a man between 18 and 35 years old with glioma. Some clones in this sample may be carry-over from other donors' samples.

The chain employs TRBV5-1 and TRBJ2-7; 10 bases align to TRBD1. The V gene end was trimmed by 1 base and the J gene end by 5 bases; junction bases not matched to a gene: 15. From germline, CDR1 is SGHRS and CDR2 YFSETQ. The CDR3 covers 18 residues. The CDR3 loop reads CASSLLSSSRDRGHEQYF. The CDR3 coding sequence is TGCGCCAGCAGCTTGCTTTCCTCATCCCGGGACAGGGGCCACGAGCAGTACTTC. The whole variable domain, remainder taken from reference TRBV5-1 and TRBJ2-7, is KAGVTQTPRYLIKTRGQQVTLSCSPISGHRSVSWYQQTPGQGLQFLFEYFSETQRNKGNFPGRFSGRQFSNSRSEMNVSTLELGDSALYLCASSLLSSSRDRGHEQYFGPGTRLTVT.

The rearrangement links TRBV29-1 to TRBJ2-7; the match to TRBD2 covers 7 bases. CDR3 length: 12 residues. J gave up 6 bases and V 7 bases, and 9 bases lay outside the gene matches. The germline CDR1 and CDR2 sequences are SQVTM and ANQGSEA. DNA of the CDR3: TGCAGCGCTCTGGGAGGGTATGGCGAGCAGTACTTC. It yields the protein CSALGGYGEQYF.

This clone has just one count. The chain recombines TRBV16 with TRBJ2-3; either TRBD1 or TRBD2 may fit D (5 bases each). Trimming removed 6 bases from V and 5 bases from J, with 21 bases in between. The CDR3 loop spans 16 amino acids. Germline V gene sequence: CDR1 KGHSY, CDR2 FQNENV. CDR3 sequence (DNA): TGTGCCAGCAGTCCCCATGGGGGAAGGGCTCGAGATACGCAGTATTTT. It yields the protein CASSPHGGRARDTQYF.